These 23 T cell receptor beta chains originate from one sample sequenced in a study of T cell therapy after organ transplantation. Libraries were prepared by immunoSEQ multiplex PCR; TCRdb keeps only in-frame clonotypes and omits some of them. The sample has about 48,000 clones; 94% are singletons. These receptors are not linked to any known antigen. This sample comprised CD8+ T cells from blood, obtained before autologous CMV-specific T cell therapy. All receptors come from a human patient who had received a solid organ transplant and had CMV disease.

Only one count was recorded for this clone. This CDR3 is also generated by other DNA sequences in the sample. The chain is built from TRBV11-2 and TRBJ2-1, with a weak D call TRBD2 (6 bases). Trimming left V 1 base short and J 2 bases short, with 9 bases between. Germline values: CDR1 SGHAT, CDR2 FQNNGV. The CDR3 covers 15 residues. This chain's CDR3 is CASSLVGGPYNEQFF. Written as DNA, the CDR3 is TGTGCCAGCAGCTTAGTCGGGGGACCCTACAATGAGCAGTTCTTC.

V gene TRBV7-2 combines with J gene TRBJ2-7; no clear D. The length of the CDR3 is 13 residues. V lost 0 bases and J 4 bases, leaving 7 bases between the germline ends. Germline loops: CDR1 SGHTA, CDR2 FQGNSA. Here the CDR3 DNA reads TGTGCCAGCAGCTTAGCCGGGTCATACGAGCAGTACTTC. Encoded protein: CASSLAGSYEQYF.

This clone has a single count. This chain links TRBV5-1 with TRBJ2-7; D uncertain. CDR1 is SGHRS, CDR2 YFSETQ, per germline. This CDR3 is built from 14 residues. The ends were cut back, 0 bases at V and 4 bases at J, with 11 bases in the middle. CDR3 residues: CASSLATGWYEQYF. Here the CDR3 DNA reads TGCGCCAGCAGCTTGGCGACCGGGTGGTACGAGCAGTACTTC.

The J gene is TRBJ2-7, the V gene TRBV11-1; 12 bases agree with TRBD2. V gave up 4 bases and J gave up 2 bases; unmatched junction bases: 6. The germline V gene has CDR1 SGHAT and CDR2 FQDESV (reference sequence). The CDR3 sequence is 16 residues long. The CDR3, as DNA: TGTGCCAGCAGCTCGCACCTAGCGGGAGGGCCCTACGAGCAGTACTTC. Residues: CASSSHLAGGPYEQYF. The full variable domain, completed using reference TRBV11-1 and TRBJ2-7, is EAEVAQSPRYKITEKSQAVAFWCDPISGHATLYWYRQILGQGPELLVQFQDESVVDDSQLPKDRFSAERLKGVDSTLKIQPAELGDSAMYLCASSSHLAGGPYEQYFGPGTRLTVT.

The chain carries TRBV5-1 and TRBJ2-4, with a weak D call TRBD1 (6 bases). With 4 bases removed from V and 3 bases from J, the gap between germline ends came to 14 bases. CDR1 is SGHRS, CDR2 YFSETQ, per germline. This CDR3 contains 15 residues. This CDR3 is CASSPPRGDKNIQYF. The CDR3, as DNA: TGCGCCAGCAGCCCGCCCAGGGGAGACAAAAACATTCAGTACTTC.

This sequence joins TRBV6-5 and TRBJ1-5; 7 bases align to TRBD1. The CDR3 runs 15 residues. CDR1 and CDR2 (germline): MNHEY, SVGAGI. Losses at the gene ends were 0 bases for V and 3 bases for J; bases not matched to a gene: 2. The CDR3 here is CASSYSGQPNQPQHF. CDR3 DNA: TGTGCCAGCAGTTACTCGGGACAGCCCAATCAGCCCCAGCATTTT.

This clone was seen a few times. This chain connects TRBV7-2 to TRBJ1-2, with 8 bases fitting TRBD1. Germline V CDR1 and CDR2: SGHTA, FQGNSA. With 5 bases clipped from V and 4 bases from J, the junction kept 3 bases outside the gene matches. This CDR3 is built from 13 residues. This chain's CDR3 is CASSPDRAYGYTF. The CDR3 bases are TGTGCCAGCAGCCCGGACAGGGCCTATGGCTACACCTTC.

The rearrangement uses TRBV7-8 and TRBJ1-3; the D is unclear. CDR3 size: 18 residues. Germline lookup yields CDR1 SGHVS and CDR2 FQNEAQ. V was trimmed by 1 base and J by 0 bases, leaving 16 bases between them. The CDR3: CASSLVVRADSSGNTIYF. The CDR3 DNA sequence: TGTGCCAGCAGCTTAGTCGTTCGGGCAGACTCCTCTGGAAACACCATATATTTT.

The rearrangement joins TRBV5-6 to TRBJ1-5, with 8 bases fitting TRBD1. V shed 0 bases, J shed 4 bases, and the junction held 0 bases outside the gene matches. CDR3 size: 14 residues. Germline-derived CDR1 and CDR2 are SGHDT and YYEEEE. The CDR3 loop reads CASSLGTGNQPQHF. Written as DNA, the CDR3 is TGTGCCAGCAGCTTGGGGACAGGGAATCAGCCCCAGCATTTT.

The count of this clone is one. The rearrangement joins TRBV27 to TRBJ2-1; D unclear. Germline V gives CDR1 MNHEY, CDR2 SMNVEV (reference sequence). This CDR3 spans 13 amino acids. Trimming shortened V by 6 bases and J by 2 bases, and 8 bases separated the two germline ends. In DNA form, the CDR3 reads TGTGCCAGCAGCCGAGAACCCTACAATGAGCAGTTCTTC. This gives the protein CASSREPYNEQFF.

V and J are TRBV27 and TRBJ1-2, with D tentatively TRBD1 (6 bases). The CDR3 is 13 residues long. Germline values: CDR1 MNHEY, CDR2 SMNVEV (reference sequence). Trimming took off 3 bases at V and 8 bases at J, with 13 bases between the two ends. CDR3 sequence (DNA): TGTGCCAGCAGTTTGGTGCGGGGGGCGGGCTACACCTTC. This translates into CASSLVRGAGYTF.

Note on this clone: The sample contains more than one DNA sequence encoding this CDR3. The chain has TRBV11-2 and TRBJ1-4, with D uncertain. The CDR3 runs 14 residues. Germline values: CDR1 SGHAT, CDR2 FQNNGV. V dropped 5 bases and J dropped 0 bases, with 7 bases sitting between them. The CDR3 reads CASSLLATNEKLFF. The CDR3 coding sequence is TGTGCCAGCAGCCTACTTGCAACTAATGAAAAACTGTTTTTT.

The chain joins TRBV19 to TRBJ1-5; D is perhaps TRBD1 (6 bases). V was pared by 3 bases and J by 5 bases, with 11 bases between. This CDR3 region has 14 residues. CDR1 is LNHDA and CDR2 is SQIVND in the germline V gene (reference sequence). CDR3 DNA: TGTGCCAGTAGTATTTTGGCAGGGGATCAGCCCCAGCATTTT. This gives the protein CASSILAGDQPQHF.

The rearrangement uses TRBV2 and TRBJ2-3; tentatively, D is TRBD2 (6 bases). CDR3 length: 17 residues. Trimming took 6 bases from V and 0 from J, leaving 19 bases between them. Per the germline V gene, CDR1 is SNHLY and CDR2 is FYNNEI. The CDR3 here is CASSASFGGISTDTQYF. The CDR3 nucleotides are TGTGCCAGCAGCGCTTCGTTTGGGGGGATCAGCACAGATACGCAGTATTTT. The full variable domain, with the rest looked up from reference TRBV2 and TRBJ2-3, is EPEVTQTPSHQVTQMGQEVILRCVPISNHLYFYWYRQILGQKVEFLVSFYNNEISEKSEIFDDQFSVERPDGSNFTLKIRSTKLEDSAMYFCASSASFGGISTDTQYFGPGTRLTVL.

This chain joins TRBV10-1 and TRBJ1-3; unclear D gene. Germline V lookup: CDR1 WNHNN, CDR2 SYGVQD (reference sequence). The CDR3 contains 14 residues. Trimming stripped 2 bases from V and 7 bases from J, with 12 bases between. The DNA of the CDR3 is TGCGCCAGCAGTGAGGATCCCGGAATGAACACCATATATTTT. This sequence encodes CASSEDPGMNTIYF.

V usage is TRBV4-2 and J usage is TRBJ2-7; TRBD1 matches at 10 bases. Germline V lookup: CDR1 LGHNA, CDR2 YNFKEQ. The CDR3 extends over 15 amino acids. With V trimmed by 1 base and J by 3 bases, 3 bases remained unmatched. DNA of the CDR3: TGTGCCAGCAGCCAAGGGACAGGGGGTGGCTACGAGCAGTACTTC. Its translation: CASSQGTGGGYEQYF.

V usage is TRBV14 and J usage is TRBJ1-1, with TRBD1 matching over 9 bases. V was clipped by 4 bases and J by 5 bases; unmatched bases: 5. Per the germline V gene, CDR1 is SGHDN and CDR2 is FVKESK. The CDR3 sequence is 14 residues long. In DNA, the CDR3 is TGTGCCAGCAGCCCGACAGGGGGAGTTACTGAAGCTTTCTTT. Its protein product is CASSPTGGVTEAFF.

The V gene is TRBV12-2, the J gene TRBJ2-1; TRBD1, the table's D call, lacks a check against the DNA. TRBV12-2 is termed a pseudogene. The CDR3 spans 18 residues. DNA of the CDR3: TGTGCAAGTCGCCTACAGGGGGTCCTAGCGGAGTACTACAATGAGCAGTTCTTC. Its translation: CASRLQGVLAEYYNEQFF.

J is TRBJ1-2 and V is TRBV19; 8 bases agree with TRBD1. Germline CDR1 LNHDA, CDR2 SQIVND (reference sequence). The CDR3 has 16 amino acids. Losses at the gene ends were 5 bases for V and 5 bases for J; bases not matched to a gene: 13. The CDR3, as DNA: TGTGCCAGTAGTTTAATCAGCGGGGACAGGATTTATGGCTACACCTTC. As protein: CASSLISGDRIYGYTF.

The chain has TRBV7-9 and TRBJ2-4; no clear D gene. The germline V and J ends were trimmed by 7 bases and 1 base, with 14 bases remaining between them. The CDR3 totals 15 residues. The V gene's germline CDR1 is SEHNR and CDR2 FQNEAQ (reference sequence). The chain's CDR3 is CASTASERAKNIQYF. The CDR3 DNA is TGTGCCAGCACCGCCTCGGAACGGGCCAAAAACATTCAGTACTTC.

The chain's CDR3 is CASSQDWDDEQYF. The CDR3 region has the DNA TGCGCCAGCAGCCAAGATTGGGACGACGAGCAGTACTTC. V and J are TRBV4-3 and TRBJ2-7; D is perhaps TRBD1 or TRBD2 (5 bases each). The CDR3 contains 13 residues. Germline lookup yields CDR1 LGHNA and CDR2 YSLEER. V was cut by 0 bases and J by 5 bases, with 8 bases left in between.

The chain joins TRBV5-1 to TRBJ1-1, with D perhaps TRBD1 (5 bases). Germline CDR1 is SGHRS and CDR2 is YFSETQ. Deletions cut 2 bases from V and 6 bases from J, with 8 bases between. The CDR3 runs to 12 residues. The CDR3 here is CASSFGGAEAFF. CDR3 bases: TGCGCCAGCAGCTTCGGGGGGGCTGAAGCTTTCTTT. Complete variable domain (other parts from reference TRBV5-1 and TRBJ1-1): KAGVTQTPRYLIKTRGQQVTLSCSPISGHRSVSWYQQTPGQGLQFLFEYFSETQRNKGNFPGRFSGRQFSNSRSEMNVSTLELGDSALYLCASSFGGAEAFFGQGTRLTVV.

This clone was recorded once. This chain connects TRBV27 to TRBJ1-6; no definite D call. Germline-derived CDR1 and CDR2 are MNHEY and SMNVEV (reference sequence). The CDR3 sequence is 16 residues long. Trimming removed 5 bases at V and 13 bases at J, with 24 bases between. CDR3: CASSLGGGPAILPLHF. The CDR3 coding sequence is TGTGCCAGCAGTCTAGGCGGAGGGCCCGCTATATTGCCCCTCCACTTT.